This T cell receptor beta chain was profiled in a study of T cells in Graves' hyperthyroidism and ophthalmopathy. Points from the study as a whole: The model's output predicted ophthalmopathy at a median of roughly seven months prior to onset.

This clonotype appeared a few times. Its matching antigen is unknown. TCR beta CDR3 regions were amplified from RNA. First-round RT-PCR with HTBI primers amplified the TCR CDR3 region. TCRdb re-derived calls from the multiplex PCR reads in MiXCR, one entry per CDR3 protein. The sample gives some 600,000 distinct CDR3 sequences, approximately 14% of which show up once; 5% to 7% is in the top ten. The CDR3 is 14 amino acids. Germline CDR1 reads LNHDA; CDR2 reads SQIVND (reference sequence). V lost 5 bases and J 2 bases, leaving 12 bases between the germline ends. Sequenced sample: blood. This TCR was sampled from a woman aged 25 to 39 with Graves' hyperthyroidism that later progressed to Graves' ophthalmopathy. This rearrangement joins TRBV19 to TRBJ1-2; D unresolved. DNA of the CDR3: TGTGCCAGTAGTCCGGGAGCTTCCAACTATGGCTACACCTTC. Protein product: CASSPGASNYGYTF.